This TCR beta chain originates from a study of CD8 T cells in Susac syndrome. Study details: When their blood was taken, patients with Susac syndrome were therapy-naive, taking corticosteroids, or taking intravenous immunoglobulin alone.

RNA totalling roughly 0.45 to 1 ug underwent reverse transcription with random hexamers. TCRdb processed the immunoSEQ multiplex PCR reads anew with MiXCR; each CDR3 protein has one entry. The sample yields under 150,000 distinct CDR3 sequences, approximately 95% seen once. Trimming removed 3 bases at V and 3 bases at J, with 15 bases between. The CDR3 sequence is 15 residues long. Germline V CDR1 and CDR2: SGHTA, FQGNSA. The chain uses TRBV7-2 and TRBJ2-7; possibly TRBD2 for D (6 bases). Material: CD4+ T cells from PBMCs. This sequence originates from a human donor with Susac syndrome. CDR3: CASSLTTGARYEQYF. Written as DNA, the CDR3 is TGTGCCAGCAGCTTGACGACGGGAGCCCGCTACGAGCAGTACTTC. Using reference TRBV7-2 and TRBJ2-7 for the parts outside the CDR3, the full variable domain is GAGVSQSPSNKVTEKGKDVELRCDPISGHTALYWYRQSLGQGLEFLIYFQGNSAPDKSGLPSDRFSAERTGGSVSTLTIQRTQQEDSAVYLCASSLTTGARYEQYFGPGTRLTVT.